This TCR beta chain derives from a study of blood T cell repertoires in COVID-19. Per the study methods: Reference gene primer amplification gave estimated nucleated cell counts. Sequencing used immunoSEQ multiplex PCR; TCRdb keeps in-frame clones, though not all of them. Clone size and the V and J calls come from that table; the DNA yielded D and trimming. The repertoire holds about 25,000 clones, around nine tenths seen once, with roughly 8% in the top ten. The specimen sequenced was peripheral blood. The clonotype originates from a man between 50 and 59 years old with active COVID-19.

CDR3 nucleotide sequence: TGCGCCAGCAGCACATACGGGTTGGACACTGAAGCTTTCTTT. Encoded protein: CASSTYGLDTEAFF. The gene calls are TRBV5-1 and TRBJ1-1; unclear D gene. The CDR3 runs to 14 residues. From germline, CDR1 is SGHRS and CDR2 YFSETQ. The V gene lost 4 bases and the J gene lost 3 bases, with 13 bases spanning the gap.